The 28 T cell receptor beta chains in this list originate from one sample, sequenced in a study of T cells in Graves' hyperthyroidism and ophthalmopathy. The TCR beta CDR3 regions underwent amplification using RNA transcripts as the source. First-round RT-PCR with HTBI primers amplified the TCR CDR3 region. TCRdb re-derived calls from the multiplex PCR reads in MiXCR, one entry per CDR3 protein. This table holds under 350,000 distinct CDR3 sequences, 15% to 20% found once. The sequenced sample consisted of blood. Source of these receptors: a woman aged 55-75 years with Graves' ophthalmopathy.

This clonotype was observed many times. The chain is built from TRBV6-2 or TRBV6-3 and TRBJ2-1; no firm D call. CDR1 is MNHEY, CDR2 SVGEGT, per germline. The CDR3 is made up of 17 amino acids. V was cut by 5 bases and J by 0 bases, with 17 bases left in between. Here the CDR3 reads CASSTLLGQSSYNEQFF. CDR3 sequence (DNA): TGTGCCAGCAGTACACTTCTGGGCCAGAGCTCCTACAATGAGCAGTTCTTC.

This clonotype was detected ten times or more. The chain joins TRBV12-3 or TRBV12-4 to TRBJ1-4; D unclear. This CDR3 has 13 residues. Trimming took off 3 bases at V and 6 bases at J, with 8 bases between the two ends. CDR3 DNA: TGTGCCAGCAGTTTCTTCTCGGATGAAAAACTGTTTTTT. Translating it yields CASSFFSDEKLFF.

The chain uses TRBV10-1 and TRBJ2-1, with a tentative D call TRBD1 (5 bases). The V gene's germline CDR1 is WNHNN and CDR2 SYGVQD (reference sequence). Trimming removed 6 bases from V and 5 bases from J, with 11 bases in between. The CDR3 runs 13 residues. The CDR3 is CASRRYRNNEQFF. CDR3 DNA sequence: TGCGCCAGCAGGAGATACAGGAACAATGAGCAGTTCTTC.

At least ten counts were recorded for this clonotype. The J gene is TRBJ2-7, the V gene TRBV20-1, with 10 bases fitting TRBD1. The length of the CDR3 is 14 residues. Germline V gene data show CDR1 as DFQATT and CDR2 as SNEGSKA (reference sequence). V was pared by 6 bases and J by 5 bases, with 10 bases of the junction left unmatched. In nucleotides, the CDR3 is TGCAGTGCCACTCCGGGACAGGGGTATGACGAGCAGTACTTC. It yields the protein CSATPGQGYDEQYF.

This clonotype was detected ten times or more. The chain carries TRBV2 and TRBJ1-2, with 8 bases aligning to TRBD1. The germline CDR1 and CDR2 sequences are SNHLY and FYNNEI. The CDR3 is 13 amino acids. After removal of 3 bases from V and 6 bases from J, the junction contained 3 bases not matched to a gene. The CDR3 is CASSDRGRDGYTF. The CDR3 DNA sequence: TGTGCCAGCAGTGACAGGGGGCGTGATGGCTACACCTTC.

Many counts were recorded for this clonotype. The V and J genes are TRBV20-1 and TRBJ2-7; D may match TRBD1 or TRBD2 (5 bases each). The germline V gene encodes CDR1 DFQATT and CDR2 SNEGSKA (reference sequence). V was clipped by 6 bases and J by 2 bases, with 20 bases between them. This CDR3 has 15 residues. CDR3 DNA sequence: TGCAGTGCGCCCCTCCGGGACCACAGCGCCTACGAGCAGTACTTC. It codes for CSAPLRDHSAYEQYF.

In its sample, this clonotype was seen a few times. The J gene is TRBJ1-6, the V gene TRBV11-2; D gene ambiguous. Germline assignment: CDR1 SGHAT and CDR2 FQNNGV. CDR3 length: 18 amino acids. Trimming cost V 2 bases and J 9 bases, with 23 bases left between them. CDR3 amino acids: CASSLLITSGIRSSPLHF. For the CDR3, the DNA is TGTGCCAGCAGCTTACTCATAACGTCGGGGATCAGGAGTTCACCCCTCCACTTT.

The chain combines TRBV3-1 with TRBJ2-5; TRBD1 or TRBD2 may be the D gene (5 bases each). Germline V CDR1 and CDR2: LGHDT, YNNKEL (reference sequence). The V and J ends lost 2 bases and 2 bases respectively, with 9 bases between them. This CDR3 has 14 amino acids. DNA for the CDR3: TGTGCCAGCAGCCAAAGGGACGTTCAAGAGACCCAGTACTTC. This sequence encodes CASSQRDVQETQYF.

The J gene is TRBJ1-3, the V gene TRBV5-1; 8 bases are shared with TRBD1. From germline, CDR1 is SGHRS and CDR2 YFSETQ. CDR3 length: 14 amino acids. V was pared by 4 bases and J by 4 bases, with 4 bases of the junction left unmatched. CDR3 sequence: CASSQGALGNTIYF. CDR3 bases: TGCGCCAGCAGCCAGGGGGCGTTGGGAAACACCATATATTTT.

This clonotype was recorded a few times. The J gene is TRBJ1-1, the V gene TRBV18; 7 bases align to TRBD1. V lost 2 bases, J lost 3 bases, and 6 bases stayed unmatched. Germline V gene data show CDR1 as KGHSH and CDR2 as LQKENI. This CDR3 is built from 15 residues. This CDR3 is CASSPGTASDTEAFF. CDR3 bases: TGTGCCAGCTCACCAGGGACAGCCAGCGACACTGAAGCTTTCTTT.

The sample holds many counts of this clonotype. J is TRBJ2-5 and V is TRBV18; 8 bases fit TRBD1. CDR1 and CDR2 from the germline V gene are KGHSH and LQKENI. The CDR3 spans 15 residues. Trimming removed 5 bases from V and 2 bases from J; junction bases left unmatched: 7. The CDR3 DNA is TGTGCCAGCTCATCCGGGACAGGACTTCAAGAGACCCAGTACTTC. Amino acids: CASSSGTGLQETQYF.

This clonotype was detected many times. The chain carries TRBV5-6 and TRBJ1-6, with D hard to call. The V gene's germline CDR1 is SGHDT and CDR2 YYEEEE. The CDR3 runs to 12 residues. The ends were cut back, 4 bases at V and 8 bases at J, with 7 bases in the middle. The CDR3 is CASSQGYSPLHF. The CDR3 nucleotides read TGTGCCAGCAGCCAAGGGTATTCACCCCTCCACTTT. Combining the CDR3 with reference TRBV5-6 and TRBJ1-6 gives the whole variable domain DAGVTQSPTHLIKTRGQQVTLRCSPKSGHDTVSWYQQALGQGPQFIFQYYEEEERQRGNFPDRFSGHQFPNYSSELNVNALLLGDSALYLCASSQGYSPLHFGNGTRLTVT.

The sample holds many counts of this clonotype. The V and J genes are TRBV6-6 and TRBJ1-1; no definite D call. The germline V and J ends were trimmed by 2 bases and 4 bases, with 8 bases remaining between them. Germline assignment: CDR1 MNHNY and CDR2 SVGAGI (reference sequence). This CDR3 has 13 amino acids. The CDR3 nucleotides read TGTGCCAGCAGTTACGGAGTAGGCACTGAAGCTTTCTTT. This gives the protein CASSYGVGTEAFF.

This clonotype was observed many times. The rearrangement joins TRBV5-1 to TRBJ2-7; a possible D gene is TRBD1 (5 bases). Germline V lookup: CDR1 SGHRS, CDR2 YFSETQ. The V gene lost 0 bases and the J gene lost 5 bases, with 12 bases spanning the gap. The length of the CDR3 is 14 residues. CDR3 amino acids: CASSLASGFHEQYF. CDR3 bases: TGCGCCAGCAGCTTGGCTTCAGGGTTCCACGAGCAGTACTTC. Supplemented by reference TRBV5-1 and TRBJ2-7, the full variable domain reads KAGVTQTPRYLIKTRGQQVTLSCSPISGHRSVSWYQQTPGQGLQFLFEYFSETQRNKGNFPGRFSGRQFSNSRSEMNVSTLELGDSALYLCASSLASGFHEQYFGPGTRLTVT.

This clonotype was found many times. CDR3: CASSKVGYEQYF. The CDR3 DNA is TGTGCCAGCTCCAAAGTGGGCTACGAGCAGTACTTC. The gene calls are TRBV5-6 and TRBJ2-7; D is unclear. From germline, CDR1 is SGHDT and CDR2 YYEEEE. Trimming took 7 bases from V and 3 from J, leaving 11 bases between them. The CDR3 spans 12 residues.

V usage is TRBV12-3 or TRBV12-4 and J usage is TRBJ2-7, with a tentative D call TRBD2 (6 bases). CDR3 length: 14 residues. Trimming pared 5 bases from V and 3 bases from J, leaving 14 bases between. This chain's CDR3 is CASSTTSSLYEQYF. The DNA of the CDR3 is TGTGCCAGCAGTACAACTAGCAGCCTCTACGAGCAGTACTTC.

This clonotype was seen at least ten times. The chain employs TRBV4-1 and TRBJ1-2, with a weak D call TRBD1 (6 bases). CDR3 length equals 14 residues. V dropped 0 bases and J dropped 2 bases, with 7 bases sitting between them. The germline gives CDR1 MGHRA, CDR2 YSYEKL. This CDR3 is CASSQEQGNYGYTF. The CDR3 DNA sequence: TGCGCCAGCAGCCAAGAACAGGGAAACTATGGCTACACCTTC.

The gene calls are TRBV27 and TRBJ2-1; the match to TRBD2 covers 7 bases. The V gene's germline CDR1 is MNHEY and CDR2 SMNVEV (reference sequence). V lost 10 bases and J lost 8; bases outside the gene matches: 11. The CDR3 consists of 13 residues. The CDR3 is CATVNRGGDEQFF. The CDR3 DNA reads TGTGCCACCGTTAATCGGGGAGGGGATGAGCAGTTCTTC.

The V call is TRBV4-3, the J call TRBJ2-1; D uncertain. V was pared by 3 bases and J by 8 bases, with 11 bases between. The CDR3 extends over 13 amino acids. Germline V gives CDR1 LGHNA, CDR2 YSLEER. The CDR3 nucleotides are TGCGCCAGCAGCCATATAGAGAGAGATGAGCAGTTCTTC. Translating it yields CASSHIERDEQFF.

The V and J genes are TRBV10-3 and TRBJ1-1, with D possibly being TRBD1 (6 bases). V was trimmed by 3 bases and J by 7 bases, leaving 12 bases between them. This CDR3 is built from 13 residues. Germline assignment: CDR1 ENHRY and CDR2 SYGVKD. The CDR3: CAISEWTVNEAFF. The CDR3 nucleotides are TGTGCCATCAGTGAATGGACAGTAAATGAAGCTTTCTTT.

This clonotype was seen a handful of times. A single base separates this from a much larger clone, so it may be a read error. This chain links TRBV11-2 with TRBJ2-1; 9 nucleotides agree with TRBD1. Per the germline V gene, CDR1 is SGHAT and CDR2 is FQNNGV. The CDR3 loop spans 13 amino acids. Trimming removed 5 bases from V and 10 bases from J; junction bases left unmatched: 6. CDR3 sequence: CASSGTGQGEQFF. The CDR3 DNA reads as TGTGCCAGCAGCGGGACAGGGCAGGGCGAGCAGTTCTTC.

This clonotype showed up just a few times. This sequence joins TRBV12-5 and TRBJ1-5; TRBD1 is a possible D gene (5 bases). The CDR3 has 18 residues. The germline V and J ends were trimmed by 2 bases and 6 bases, with 23 bases remaining between them. In germline, CDR1 is LGHNT, CDR2 FRNRAP. DNA for the CDR3: TGTGCTAGTGGTTTGTTTTATAGGGACGATTTACGGCGTCAGCCCCAGCATTTT. This encodes CASGLFYRDDLRRQPQHF.

This clonotype has just a few counts. The rearrangement uses TRBV5-1 and TRBJ2-3, with 11 bases aligning to TRBD1. V shed 6 bases and J 3 bases; nucleotides not matched to a gene: 6. Germline loops: CDR1 SGHRS, CDR2 YFSETQ. The CDR3 loop spans 15 amino acids. The CDR3 nucleotides are TGCGCCAGCAACCGCGGACAGGGGGCGACAGATACGCAGTATTTT. It translates to CASNRGQGATDTQYF.

This clonotype has a count of ten or more. This chain connects TRBV7-9 to TRBJ2-5; TRBD1 matches at 7 bases. The junction had 3 bases not matched to a gene; V was cut back by 5 bases and J by 0 bases. This CDR3 contains 14 residues. Per the germline V gene, CDR1 is SEHNR and CDR2 is FQNEAQ (reference sequence). CDR3 loop: CASSPGQNQETQYF. The CDR3 bases are TGTGCCAGCAGCCCGGGACAGAACCAAGAGACCCAGTACTTC.

This clonotype was seen repeatedly, ten times or more. CDR3 bases: TGCGCCAGCAGCCGAGGGACGGCGGTCTACAATGAGCAGTTCTTC. Protein product: CASSRGTAVYNEQFF. The chain is built from TRBV4-3 and TRBJ2-1; tentatively, D is TRBD1 or TRBD2 (5 bases each). Per germline, CDR1 LGHNA and CDR2 YSLEER. This CDR3 spans 15 amino acids. The germline V and J ends were trimmed by 4 bases and 3 bases, with 13 bases remaining between them.

V gene TRBV14 combines with J gene TRBJ1-1, with D possibly matching TRBD1 (5 bases). Trimming pared 4 bases from V and 4 bases from J, leaving 19 bases between. Germline assignment: CDR1 SGHDN and CDR2 FVKESK. The CDR3 covers 16 residues. CDR3 coding DNA: TGTGCCAGCAGCCTAATCGGGGGACCCCTTACCACTGAAGCTTTCTTT. It codes for CASSLIGGPLTTEAFF.

This clonotype was observed at least ten times. The chain is built from TRBV29-1 and TRBJ2-3, with D uncertain. This CDR3 has 14 amino acids. Deletions cut 4 bases from V and 2 bases from J, with 13 bases between. Germline V CDR1 and CDR2: SQVTM, ANQGSEA. CDR3 in amino acids: CSVGFGFDTDTQYF. As DNA, the CDR3 is TGCAGCGTTGGTTTCGGGTTTGACACAGATACGCAGTATTTT.

In this sample, this clonotype turned up a few times. V is TRBV6-2 or TRBV6-3 and J is TRBJ2-3; D gene unclear. V gave up 8 bases and J gave up 1 base, with 10 bases separating them. The CDR3 has 13 residues. Germline V CDR1 and CDR2: MNHEY, SVGEGT. This CDR3 reads CASLPGGTDTQYF. CDR3 bases: TGTGCCAGCCTTCCAGGTGGCACAGATACGCAGTATTTT.